The clone carrying this T cell receptor delta chain was recorded a few times. The target antigen is unknown. The protein given by TCRdb reflects a much larger clone and differs at residue 12 from this DNA's translation, likely from a read error; the protein shown is the DNA's translation. Germline V gene sequence: CDR1 TSWWSYY, CDR2 QGS. With V trimmed by 0 bases and J by 3 bases, 24 bases remained unmatched. This CDR3 is built from 23 residues. The record originates from a study of γδ T cells in repeated Plasmodium falciparum infection. Turning to the study itself: Sampling occurred at baseline, pre-infection for selected infections, and 21 days post-infection. Study results and limitations: Many TCRgamma sequences overlapped between individuals in stable Vgamma9/Vdelta2+ repertoires. Malian children's Vdelta2-negative repertoires appeared more expanded and less diverse than Australians'.

Each sorted gammadelta sample had TRG and TRD chains sequenced. TCRdb redid the clone calls on the multiplex PCR reads with CATT. This table holds 45,000 to 70,000 delta-chain clones, approximately 1.7% found once. Vgamma9/Vdelta2+ and Vdelta2-negative gammadelta T cells were flow-sorted from PBMC for bulk sequencing. The receptor was derived from a pool of human donors (malaria-infected and uninfected, not separated). The sample taken for sequencing was gamma-delta T cells from blood. V gene TRDV1 combines with J gene TRDJ2, with 8 bases fitting TRDD3. No J gene is reported in TCRdb; it was inferred here by comparing the DNA with germline. CDR3 in amino acids: CALGELLSTTPCWGTKMTAQLFF. CDR3 sequence (DNA): TGTGCTCTTGGGGAACTCCTATCCACCACTCCGTGCTGGGGGACAAAAATGACAGCACAACTCTTCTTT.